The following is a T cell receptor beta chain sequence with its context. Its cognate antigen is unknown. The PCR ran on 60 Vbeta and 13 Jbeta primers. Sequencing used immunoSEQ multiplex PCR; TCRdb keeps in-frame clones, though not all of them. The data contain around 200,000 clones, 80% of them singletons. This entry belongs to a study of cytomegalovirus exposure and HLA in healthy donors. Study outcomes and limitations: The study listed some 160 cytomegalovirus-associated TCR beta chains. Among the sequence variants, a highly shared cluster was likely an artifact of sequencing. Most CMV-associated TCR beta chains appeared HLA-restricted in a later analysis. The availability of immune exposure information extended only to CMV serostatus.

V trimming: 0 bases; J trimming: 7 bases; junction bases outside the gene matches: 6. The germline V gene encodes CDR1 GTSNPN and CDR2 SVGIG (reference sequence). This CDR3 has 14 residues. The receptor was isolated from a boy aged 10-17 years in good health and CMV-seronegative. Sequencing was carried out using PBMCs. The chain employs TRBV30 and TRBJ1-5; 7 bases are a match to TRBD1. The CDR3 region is CAWSVTGVTQPQHF. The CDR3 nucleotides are TGTGCCTGGAGTGTAACAGGGGTTACCCAGCCCCAGCATTTT.